This is a list of T cell receptor beta chains from one sample in a study of blood T cell repertoires in COVID-19. Sequenced by immunoSEQ multiplex PCR; TCRdb stores in-frame clones only, minus some. The data contain over 250,000 clones, approximately 85% of them seen just once; the ten biggest clones take up about 0.74%. Source material: peripheral blood. Receptors were obtained from a woman in her thirties with acute or convalescent COVID-19. Both conserved end residues are part of each CDR3. The order of the fields is clone size, V gene, D gene, J gene, CDR3 DNA, CDR3 protein. A D gene is named only where the DNA matches it firmly. Part of the rows lack a size; the others show once, few, many or a class for expanded clones.

clone_size: .
v_call: TRBV7-2
d_call: .
j_call: TRBJ2-7
cdr3_nt: TGTGCCACCGCTAGAAACTCCTACGAGCAGTACTTC
cdr3_aa: CATARNSYEQYF

clone_size: .
v_call: TRBV6-5
d_call: TRBD1
j_call: TRBJ1-1
cdr3_nt: TGTGCCAGCAGTTACGACAGGGCCACTGAAGCTTTCTTT
cdr3_aa: CASSYDRATEAFF

clone_size: .
v_call: TRBV10-3
d_call: .
j_call: TRBJ1-2
cdr3_nt: TGTGCCATCAGCCGGTCGCCCGACTATGGCTACACCTTC
cdr3_aa: CAISRSPDYGYTF

clone_size: .
v_call: TRBV6-5
d_call: .
j_call: TRBJ2-7
cdr3_nt: TGTGCCAGCAGGCAAACTACCAGCGCCTACGAGCAGTACTTC
cdr3_aa: CASRQTTSAYEQYF

clone_size: .
v_call: TRBV20-1
d_call: .
j_call: TRBJ2-7
cdr3_nt: TGCAGTGCTAGCCAGCCAGGCGAGCAGTACTTC
cdr3_aa: CSASQPGEQYF

clone_size: .
v_call: TRBV24-1
d_call: TRBD1
j_call: TRBJ1-4
cdr3_nt: TGTGCCACCAGTGAGACAGGGATGGATGAAAAACTGTTTTTT
cdr3_aa: CATSETGMDEKLFF

clone_size: .
v_call: TRBV19
d_call: TRBD1
j_call: TRBJ1-6
cdr3_nt: TGTGCCAGTAGCGACCGGGACAGGGGGTTCTATAATTCACCCCTCCACTTT
cdr3_aa: CASSDRDRGFYNSPLHF

clone_size: .
v_call: TRBV7-2
d_call: TRBD2
j_call: TRBJ2-3
cdr3_nt: TGTGCCAGCAGCCGGGTCCCCACTAGCGGGTTAAGCACAGATACGCAGTATTTT
cdr3_aa: CASSRVPTSGLSTDTQYF

clone_size: .
v_call: TRBV12-5
d_call: .
j_call: TRBJ1-5
cdr3_nt: TGTGCTAGTGGGCTCACAGGGTTTAAGAGCAATCAGCCCCAGCATTTT
cdr3_aa: CASGLTGFKSNQPQHF

clone_size: few
v_call: TRBV2
d_call: .
j_call: TRBJ1-6
cdr3_nt: TGTGCCAGCAAGGAGGAGGGAGAGGGTTCACCCCTCCACTTT
cdr3_aa: CASKEEGEGSPLHF

clone_size: .
v_call: TRBV11-3
d_call: .
j_call: TRBJ2-5
cdr3_nt: TGTGCCAGCAGCTGGGACTTAGAAGAGACCCAGTACTTC
cdr3_aa: CASSWDLEETQYF

clone_size: .
v_call: TRBV6-5
d_call: TRBD1
j_call: TRBJ1-1
cdr3_nt: TGTGCCAGCAGTTCTTACAGGGGAGCTACTGAAGCTTTCTTT
cdr3_aa: CASSSYRGATEAFF

clone_size: once
v_call: TRBV7-2
d_call: TRBD1
j_call: TRBJ2-7
cdr3_nt: TGTGCCAGCATAGGGACAGGGAAGAGGGGGGCCTACGAGCAGTACTTC
cdr3_aa: CASIGTGKRGAYEQYF

clone_size: .
v_call: TRBV13
d_call: .
j_call: TRBJ2-2
cdr3_nt: TGTGCCAGCAGCTTATCAAGCGATCACACCGGGGAGCTGTTTTTT
cdr3_aa: CASSLSSDHTGELFF

clone_size: few
v_call: TRBV15
d_call: .
j_call: TRBJ1-5
cdr3_nt: TGTGCCACCAGCAGGGGGGGGAACAATCAGCCCCAGCATTTT
cdr3_aa: CATSRGGNNQPQHF

clone_size: .
v_call: TRBV25-1
d_call: .
j_call: TRBJ1-3
cdr3_nt: TGTGCCAGCGGAAGCGGCGGTAGCTCTGGAAACACCATATATTTT
cdr3_aa: CASGSGGSSGNTIYF

clone_size: .
v_call: TRBV5-5
d_call: TRBD1
j_call: TRBJ2-7
cdr3_nt: TGTGCCAGCAGCTCTCCGGGACAGACCTACGAGCAGTACTTC
cdr3_aa: CASSSPGQTYEQYF

clone_size: .
v_call: TRBV19
d_call: .
j_call: TRBJ1-5
cdr3_nt: TGTGCCAGTAGTCCATCGTCCGGGACAAATAGCAATCAGCCCCAGCATTTT
cdr3_aa: CASSPSSGTNSNQPQHF

clone_size: .
v_call: TRBV15
d_call: .
j_call: TRBJ2-5
cdr3_nt: TGTGCCACCAGCAGAGTTCAGGCCCGGACCCAGTACTTC
cdr3_aa: CATSRVQARTQYF

clone_size: .
v_call: TRBV19
d_call: .
j_call: TRBJ2-5
cdr3_nt: TGTGCCAGTAGTATGGCAGGGATGGAGACCCAGTACTTC
cdr3_aa: CASSMAGMETQYF

clone_size: .
v_call: TRBV29-1
d_call: TRBD2
j_call: TRBJ2-1
cdr3_nt: TGCAGCGTTGAAGTGCGTCTAGCGGGCTATGAGCAGTTCTTC
cdr3_aa: CSVEVRLAGYEQFF

clone_size: .
v_call: TRBV30
d_call: .
j_call: TRBJ1-1
cdr3_nt: TGTGCCCAGGTCGGCCCGACTTTCTTT
cdr3_aa: CAQVGPTFF

clone_size: once
v_call: TRBV30
d_call: .
j_call: TRBJ1-2
cdr3_nt: TGTGCCTGGAGCGCCCCCCCACAGGCCCGAGCTAACTATGGCTACACCTTC
cdr3_aa: CAWSAPPQARANYGYTF

clone_size: .
v_call: TRBV6-4
d_call: .
j_call: TRBJ1-5
cdr3_nt: TGTGCCGGACAAATACACGCCCAGCATTTT
cdr3_aa: CAGQIHAQHF

clone_size: .
v_call: TRBV30
d_call: .
j_call: TRBJ2-5
cdr3_nt: TGTGCCTGGATAGACTGGGAGACCCAGTACTTC
cdr3_aa: CAWIDWETQYF

clone_size: .
v_call: TRBV5-1
d_call: TRBD2
j_call: TRBJ2-5
cdr3_nt: TGCGCCAGCAGCGCCCTAGCGGGAGGAGGGTTAGGGGAGACCCAGTACTTC
cdr3_aa: CASSALAGGGLGETQYF

clone_size: .
v_call: TRBV5-6
d_call: TRBD1
j_call: TRBJ1-6
cdr3_nt: TGTGCCAGCAGATTCGATACCGGGACAGGGGGGAATTCACCCCTCCACTTT
cdr3_aa: CASRFDTGTGGNSPLHF

clone_size: .
v_call: TRBV6-5
d_call: .
j_call: TRBJ1-4
cdr3_nt: TGTGCCAGCAAGAACCCAGGTAGTGAAAAACTGTTTTTT
cdr3_aa: CASKNPGSEKLFF

clone_size: .
v_call: TRBV12-3/TRBV12-4
d_call: TRBD1
j_call: TRBJ2-7
cdr3_nt: TGTGCCAGCAGTCGGACAGGGGGCGGCGAGCAGTACTTC
cdr3_aa: CASSRTGGGEQYF

clone_size: .
v_call: TRBV21-1
d_call: .
j_call: TRBJ1-5
cdr3_nt: TGTGCCAGCAACCGGGAGAGGGCACAGCCCCAGCATTTT
cdr3_aa: CASNRERAQPQHF

clone_size: .
v_call: TRBV19
d_call: TRBD2
j_call: TRBJ2-1
cdr3_nt: TGTGCCAGTAGTCCAGCGGGAGGGAGGGAGCAGTTCTTC
cdr3_aa: CASSPAGGREQFF

clone_size: .
v_call: TRBV3-1/TRBV3-2
d_call: TRBD1
j_call: TRBJ1-5
cdr3_nt: TGTGCCAGCAGCCCAAACAGGGGCAAGAGCAATCAGCCCCAGCATTTT
cdr3_aa: CASSPNRGKSNQPQHF

clone_size: .
v_call: TRBV7-6
d_call: TRBD1
j_call: TRBJ1-5
cdr3_nt: TGTGCCAGCAGCTCAATGCCGGGACAGGGAGATCAGCCCCAGCATTTT
cdr3_aa: CASSSMPGQGDQPQHF

clone_size: .
v_call: TRBV29-1
d_call: TRBD2
j_call: TRBJ2-3
cdr3_nt: TGCAGCGTTAGCGGGGGGACAGATACGCAGTATTTT
cdr3_aa: CSVSGGTDTQYF

clone_size: .
v_call: TRBV5-1
d_call: TRBD1
j_call: TRBJ2-1
cdr3_nt: TGCGCCAGCAGCCCGGGACAGGGGGGCAACAATGAGCAGTTCTTC
cdr3_aa: CASSPGQGGNNEQFF

clone_size: .
v_call: TRBV5-1
d_call: TRBD1
j_call: TRBJ1-1
cdr3_nt: TGCGCCAGCAGCTTGGGACAGGGGGCCACTGAAGCTTTCTTT
cdr3_aa: CASSLGQGATEAFF

clone_size: .
v_call: TRBV10-1
d_call: .
j_call: TRBJ2-2
cdr3_nt: TGCGCCAGCAGTCTATCCGGGACCGGGGAGCTGTTTTTT
cdr3_aa: CASSLSGTGELFF

clone_size: few
v_call: TRBV30
d_call: TRBD2
j_call: TRBJ2-7
cdr3_nt: TGTGCCTGGAGTGGACTAGCGGGCTTCTACGAGCAGTACTTC
cdr3_aa: CAWSGLAGFYEQYF

clone_size: .
v_call: TRBV6-5
d_call: TRBD1
j_call: TRBJ1-4
cdr3_nt: TGTGCCAGCAGTTACTCGGGGACAGGGCTAGAAAAACTGTTTTTT
cdr3_aa: CASSYSGTGLEKLFF

clone_size: once
v_call: TRBV7-8
d_call: .
j_call: TRBJ2-7
cdr3_nt: TGTGCCAGCAGCTTAGTGGGGGGTGGATGGAGGTACGAGCAGTACTTC
cdr3_aa: CASSLVGGGWRYEQYF

clone_size: .
v_call: TRBV5-6
d_call: TRBD1
j_call: TRBJ1-5
cdr3_nt: TGTGCCAGCAGCTTCGGACAGGGTTCGTATCAGCCCCAGCATTTT
cdr3_aa: CASSFGQGSYQPQHF

clone_size: .
v_call: TRBV15
d_call: .
j_call: TRBJ2-2
cdr3_nt: TGTGCCACCAGGAAGACAGCTCCCGGGGAGCTGTTTTTT
cdr3_aa: CATRKTAPGELFF

clone_size: .
v_call: TRBV5-1
d_call: .
j_call: TRBJ2-3
cdr3_nt: TGCGCCAGCAGCTTGGCCGGTCTAGCGCCCGTAGATACGCAGTATTTT
cdr3_aa: CASSLAGLAPVDTQYF

clone_size: once
v_call: TRBV6-5
d_call: TRBD1
j_call: TRBJ2-6
cdr3_nt: TGTGCCAGCAGTTACGGACAGGCTGGGGCCAACGTCCTGACTTTC
cdr3_aa: CASSYGQAGANVLTF

clone_size: .
v_call: TRBV19
d_call: .
j_call: TRBJ2-2
cdr3_nt: TGTGCCAGTAGTATGAGGGACTCCCCCTACACCGGGGAGCTGTTTTTT
cdr3_aa: CASSMRDSPYTGELFF

clone_size: few
v_call: TRBV19
d_call: TRBD1
j_call: TRBJ1-4
cdr3_nt: TGTGCCAGTAGTACGGGACAGGGAAATGAAAAACTGTTTTTT
cdr3_aa: CASSTGQGNEKLFF

clone_size: once
v_call: TRBV5-3
d_call: .
j_call: TRBJ1-1
cdr3_nt: TGTGCCAGAAGCTTTACCTATTTAATTTTACGGACACGTAACACTGAAGCTTTCTTT
cdr3_aa: CARSFTYLILRTRNTEAFF

clone_size: .
v_call: TRBV30
d_call: .
j_call: TRBJ1-1
cdr3_nt: TGTGCCTGGAGTGGGGGCGCTGAAGCTTTCTTT
cdr3_aa: CAWSGGAEAFF

clone_size: .
v_call: TRBV23-1
d_call: TRBD1
j_call: TRBJ1-2
cdr3_nt: TGCGCCAGCAGTCAGCCAGGGACAGGGGACTATGGCTACACCTTC
cdr3_aa: CASSQPGTGDYGYTF

clone_size: once
v_call: TRBV5-1
d_call: .
j_call: TRBJ2-5
cdr3_nt: TGCGCCAGCAGCAGGACACAGGGACAAGAGACCCAGTACTTC
cdr3_aa: CASSRTQGQETQYF

clone_size: .
v_call: TRBV7-6
d_call: .
j_call: TRBJ2-2
cdr3_nt: TGTGCCAGCAGTAACCCCACAGGGGAGGCCGGGGAGCTGTTTTTT
cdr3_aa: CASSNPTGEAGELFF

clone_size: .
v_call: TRBV3-1/TRBV3-2
d_call: .
j_call: TRBJ1-2
cdr3_nt: TGTGCCAGCGCCGGGACACCTTCTAACTATGGCTACACCTTC
cdr3_aa: CASAGTPSNYGYTF

clone_size: .
v_call: TRBV7-2
d_call: .
j_call: TRBJ1-4
cdr3_nt: TGTGCCAGCAGCGCGCGACAGGAGATGAATGAAAAACTGTTTTTT
cdr3_aa: CASSARQEMNEKLFF

clone_size: few
v_call: TRBV19
d_call: .
j_call: TRBJ2-7
cdr3_nt: TGTGCCAGTAGTACCCAGGGATCGTACGAGCAGTACTTC
cdr3_aa: CASSTQGSYEQYF

clone_size: .
v_call: TRBV18
d_call: .
j_call: TRBJ1-1
cdr3_nt: TGTGCCAGCTCAGATAGTGGTGACACTGAAGCTTTCTTT
cdr3_aa: CASSDSGDTEAFF

clone_size: .
v_call: TRBV4-3
d_call: .
j_call: TRBJ2-1
cdr3_nt: TGCGCCAGCAGCCAAGATGGGCGGGGTCGGAATAATGAGCAGTTCTTC
cdr3_aa: CASSQDGRGRNNEQFF

clone_size: .
v_call: TRBV19
d_call: TRBD2
j_call: TRBJ2-2
cdr3_nt: TGTGCCAGTAGTATAGGGGGAGGGCGGTCCGGGGAGCTGTTTTTT
cdr3_aa: CASSIGGGRSGELFF

clone_size: .
v_call: TRBV3-1/TRBV3-2
d_call: .
j_call: TRBJ2-2
cdr3_nt: TGTGCCAGCAGCCTTACCAGGGGAACAGGGCGGTTCACCGGGGAGCTGTTTTTT
cdr3_aa: CASSLTRGTGRFTGELFF

clone_size: .
v_call: TRBV7-9
d_call: TRBD1
j_call: TRBJ2-1
cdr3_nt: TGTGCCAGCAGCTTAACAGGACAGGGTTTTACTGAGCAGTTCTTC
cdr3_aa: CASSLTGQGFTEQFF